These 19 T cell receptor beta chains originate from one sample sequenced in a study of T-cell reconstitution after alpha-beta-depleted transplantation in children. Preparation of the TCRbeta library used unique molecular identifiers. One entry per CDR3 protein, called by TCRdb with MiXCR from the PCR reads. Of over 100,000 distinct CDR3 sequences listed, 7.5% to 9% are singletons. Sequencing was performed on PBMCs, taken before TCRalphabeta/CD19-depleted stem cell transplant. These receptors came from a boy younger than 10 with acute lymphoblastic leukemia, due to receive a stem cell transplant.

The chain employs TRBV18 and TRBJ1-1; D unresolved. Germline values: CDR1 KGHSH, CDR2 LQKENI. The V gene lost 8 bases and the J gene lost 2 bases, with 18 bases spanning the gap. This CDR3 has 15 residues. This chain's CDR3 is CASLMVSRSNTEAFF. As DNA, the CDR3 is TGTGCCAGCCTTATGGTCAGCAGGTCCAACACTGAAGCTTTCTTT.

This clonotype was seen a few times. V usage is TRBV5-1 and J usage is TRBJ2-3; D may be TRBD1 (6 bases). The germline V gene has CDR1 SGHRS and CDR2 YFSETQ. CDR3 size: 15 residues. Trimming left V 5 bases short and J 0 bases short, with 13 bases between. The CDR3 DNA sequence: TGCGCCAGCAGTTTACAGGGTAGGAGCACAGATACGCAGTATTTT. This codes for CASSLQGRSTDTQYF.

This chain connects TRBV19 to TRBJ1-3; D uncertain. The CDR3 is made up of 14 amino acids. The germline gives CDR1 LNHDA, CDR2 SQIVND (reference sequence). V was clipped by 4 bases and J by 5 bases, with 12 bases between them. CDR3: CASSKTANRNTIYF. Here the CDR3 DNA reads TGTGCCAGTAGTAAAACAGCTAATCGAAACACCATATATTTT.

This clonotype was recorded many times. This chain joins TRBV5-1 and TRBJ2-1, with D hard to call. The CDR3 is 13 amino acids. V was cut by 2 bases and J by 8 bases, with 11 bases left in between. Germline loops: CDR1 SGHRS, CDR2 YFSETQ. In DNA form, the CDR3 reads TGCGCCAGCAGCTTTAGGCCCCGGGATGAGCAGTTCTTC. Protein product: CASSFRPRDEQFF.

This clonotype has a count of ten or more. Here the CDR3 DNA reads TGCGCCAGCAGCCAAATTTACCCCGGAGGGGGGGCCGGGACAGATACGCAGTATTTT. It yields the protein CASSQIYPGGGAGTDTQYF. The V call is TRBV4-3, the J call TRBJ2-3; D may be TRBD2 (7 bases). Trimming took off 2 bases at V and 3 bases at J, with 24 bases between the two ends. There are 19 residues in the CDR3. Germline V gives CDR1 LGHNA, CDR2 YSLEER.

The table lists this clonotype with many counts. The J gene is TRBJ2-6, the V gene TRBV5-1, with D hard to call. This CDR3 region has 16 residues. CDR1 and CDR2 (germline): SGHRS, YFSETQ. Trimming took 1 base from V and 1 from J, leaving 9 bases between them. The DNA for the CDR3 is TGCGCCAGCAGCTTGTTTGCGTTTTCTGGGGCCAACGTCCTGACTTTC. It encodes CASSLFAFSGANVLTF.

In its sample, this clonotype was seen many times. V and J are TRBV4-3 and TRBJ2-3, with D unclear. V lost 3 bases and J 0 bases, leaving 7 bases between the germline ends. From germline, CDR1 is LGHNA and CDR2 YSLEER. This CDR3 comprises 14 residues. The CDR3 region is CASSHGSSTDTQYF. Here the CDR3 DNA reads TGCGCCAGCAGCCACGGATCTAGCACAGATACGCAGTATTTT.

This sequence joins TRBV23-1 and TRBJ2-3; D perhaps matches TRBD1 (6 bases). TRBV23-1 is flagged as an ORF with uncertain function. V lost 3 bases and J lost 1, with 11 bases in between. The CDR3 is 15 residues long. This CDR3 reads CASSHEDRCTDTQYF. The CDR3 bases are TGCGCCAGCAGTCACGAGGACAGATGCACAGATACGCAGTATTTT.

The CDR3 DNA reads as TGCAGCGTGTCGACTACAGGGTTCTATGGCTACACCTTC. This translates into CSVSTTGFYGYTF. The chain is built from TRBV29-1 and TRBJ1-2; tentatively, D is TRBD1 (6 bases). The germline V gene encodes CDR1 SQVTM and CDR2 ANQGSEA. The ends were cut back, 6 bases at V and 4 bases at J, with 15 bases in the middle. The CDR3 has 13 amino acids.

This clonotype appeared many times. This chain links TRBV9 with TRBJ2-7; maybe TRBD2 (6 bases). Per germline, CDR1 SGDLS and CDR2 YYNGEE. This CDR3 spans 12 amino acids. V shed 4 bases and J shed 6 bases, with 11 bases lying between them. CDR3 in DNA: TGTGCCAGCAGCCTGGGGGGAGGCGAGCAGTACTTC. Its translation: CASSLGGGEQYF.

This clonotype was observed at least ten times. This chain joins TRBV7-3 and TRBJ2-7; D uncertain. The CDR3 is 13 residues long. Trimming stripped 0 bases from V and 3 bases from J, with 6 bases between. CDR1 SGHTA and CDR2 FQGTGA come from the germline V gene. The DNA of the CDR3 is TGTGCCAGCAGCTTAACCGGGTACTACGAGCAGTACTTC. This codes for CASSLTGYYEQYF.

The V and J genes are TRBV5-1 and TRBJ2-3; 9 bases map to TRBD2. V lost 0 bases and J lost 4; bases outside the gene matches: 9. Germline V gene data show CDR1 as SGHRS and CDR2 as YFSETQ. This CDR3 region has 17 residues. The chain's CDR3 is CASSLAGAGGLPDTQYF. For the CDR3, the DNA is TGCGCCAGCAGCTTGGCCGGGGCGGGGGGGCTTCCAGATACGCAGTATTTT.

This clonotype was counted ten times or more. The chain joins TRBV7-2 to TRBJ1-5; D gene ambiguous. Germline values: CDR1 SGHTA, CDR2 FQGNSA. The CDR3 runs 15 residues. V gave up 5 bases and J gave up 1 base, with 12 bases separating them. This CDR3 is CASSQRSVSNQPQHF. CDR3 nucleotides: TGTGCCAGCAGCCAACGAAGCGTCAGCAATCAGCCCCAGCATTTT.

The chain has TRBV12-3 or TRBV12-4 and TRBJ2-1, with 7 bases matching TRBD2. V lost 3 bases, J lost 4 bases, and 6 bases stayed unmatched. The CDR3 has 15 residues. CDR3 protein: CASSFGSGEYNEQFF. In DNA form, the CDR3 reads TGTGCCAGCAGTTTCGGGAGCGGGGAGTACAATGAGCAGTTCTTC.

This clonotype was counted between two and nine times. The genes are TRBV6-1 and TRBJ2-7, with 9 nucleotides matching TRBD2. The CDR3 covers 15 residues. Germline values: CDR1 MNHNS, CDR2 SASEGT. V was clipped by 0 bases and J by 4 bases; unmatched bases: 4. CDR3 amino acids: CASSEALGLAYEQYF. In nucleotides, the CDR3 is TGTGCCAGCAGTGAAGCGCTGGGACTAGCTTACGAGCAGTACTTC.

This clonotype appeared many times. The chain has TRBV20-1 and TRBJ2-1; TRBD2 aligns across 10 bases. V lost 5 bases, J lost 7 bases, and 8 bases stayed unmatched. In germline, CDR1 is DFQATT, CDR2 SNEGSKA (reference sequence). The CDR3 has 14 amino acids. Written as DNA, the CDR3 is TGCAGTGCTCGAACTAGCGGGGATTTTAATGAGCAGTTCTTC. Translating gives CSARTSGDFNEQFF.

This clonotype was seen only a few times. The rearrangement links TRBV14 to TRBJ2-1; maybe TRBD1 (6 bases). Germline V gives CDR1 SGHDN, CDR2 FVKESK. This CDR3 contains 15 residues. V was shortened by 4 bases and J by 1 base, with 11 bases between the two germline ends. The CDR3 sequence is CASSPGQSSYNEQFF. DNA for the CDR3: TGTGCCAGCAGCCCCGGACAGTCTTCCTACAATGAGCAGTTCTTC.

The sample holds a few counts of this clonotype. The chain combines TRBV24-1 with TRBJ1-2, with D perhaps TRBD1 (6 bases). Trimming stripped 4 bases from V and 6 bases from J, with 17 bases between. The CDR3 runs 15 residues. Germline CDR1 reads KGHDR; CDR2 reads SFDVKD. The CDR3 loop is CATSDHRALADGYTF. DNA for the CDR3: TGTGCCACCAGTGACCACAGGGCCCTCGCAGATGGCTACACCTTC.

This clonotype was picked up many times. The chain uses TRBV9 and TRBJ2-6; D gene uncertain. V was trimmed by 4 bases and J by 1 base, leaving 12 bases between them. CDR3 length: 16 residues. Germline-derived CDR1 and CDR2 are SGDLS and YYNGEE. This CDR3 is CASSIHKTSGANVLTF. CDR3 nucleotides: TGTGCCAGCAGCATCCACAAGACATCTGGGGCCAACGTCCTGACTTTC.